This T cell receptor beta chain was profiled in a study of OX40 agonist ivuxolimab in advanced cancers. Regarding the research as a whole: Ivuxolimab was a fully human IgG2 agonistic monoclonal antibody targeting the costimulatory receptor OX40 (CD134). Intravenous ivuxolimab was administered to patients every 2 weeks at six dose levels: 0.01, 0.1, 0.3, 1.5, 3 and 10 mg/kg. Three dose-escalation patients achieved partial responses, one with hepatocellular carcinoma and two with cutaneous melanoma. Patients were allowed to have had prior anti-PD-1, anti-PD-L1 or anti-CTLA-4 therapy, and more than 30% of the dose-escalation patients had previously received checkpoint inhibitors. Of the roughly 52 dose-escalation patients, hepatocellular carcinoma was present in around 20, melanoma in approximately 15, renal cell carcinoma in 9 and head and neck cancer in 9. The monotherapy dose-escalation portion (N = 52 patients) of the phase I ivuxolimab trial is reported in the paper. A male proportion of roughly 80% and a mean age of about 60 years, ranging from about 23 to 90, were recorded for the dose-escalation cohort. The purpose of peripheral TCRbeta sequencing was to test whether ivuxolimab changed TCR sequence diversity and led to clonal T-cell expansion.

Points on this clone: It lacks a known antigen. Within one base of it there is no much larger clone, and no base qualities were kept.

CDR1 and CDR2, looked up from the germline V gene, are SGHAT and FQNNGV. The CDR3 has 14 amino acids, counting the end cysteine and phenylalanine. Kept here is only the CDR3 DNA, which spans 42 bases and is read in frame from base 1. The trim is 5 bases for V and 2 bases for J, with a gap of 13 bases between the germline ends. To sequence the TCRbeta CDR3 region, genomic DNA was isolated from the sorted cells. TCRbeta CDR3 regions were sequenced using the immunoSEQ Assay. Imported from immuneACCESS, the table was reduced by TCRdb to in-frame sequences with V and J called. These copies leave out some clones; in studies compared against another copy, an unresolved V gene accounts for under half, and the cause of the remainder is not known. Here the sample has approximately 29,000 clones; about 80% occur a single time. The top ten constitute about 16% of the sample. Broad study findings and their caveats: At doses of 0.1 to 3.0 mg/kg, clonal expansion of both CD4+ and CD8+ T cells in blood was seen between baseline and week 6. After ivuxolimab, expanded clones were on average more numerous among CD8+ T cells than among CD4+ T cells. Low levels of normalized T-cell clonal expansion were also seen in some nonresponding patients. In partial responders in the 0.1-3.0 mg/kg groups, normalized peripheral clonal expansion was found to be among the lowest, especially among CD8+ T cells. Antigen specificity was not determined for the clonally expanded peripheral T cells.

Patients with autoimmune disease history or receiving systemic immunosuppression were excluded from the trial. Peripheral blood for TCR sequencing was drawn from every dose cohort at baseline, at cycle 4 day 1 and at cycle 7 day 1. Samples came from an open-label, multicenter, first-in-human phase I dose-escalation trial of ivuxolimab. The trial enrolled adults with locally advanced or metastatic head and neck squamous cell, hepatocellular, melanoma or renal cell carcinoma. Before TCR sequencing, CD4+ T cells and CD8+ T cells were sorted from peripheral blood as separate populations. The receptor was derived from an adult with an advanced solid tumor such as melanoma, head and neck, liver or kidney cancer. The specimen was CD4+ or CD8+ T cells sorted from blood, collected in a trial of the OX40 agonist ivuxolimab. The chain is made from TRBV11-2 and TRBJ2-7; 6 matching bases give a weak D call of TRBD1. The sequenced DNA: TGTGCCAGCAGCCTCCAACAGGGCCCCTACGAGCAGTACTTC. It codes for CASSLQQGPYEQYF.